This TCR beta chain was sequenced for a study of OX40 agonist ivuxolimab in advanced cancers. Study information: At doses from 0.01 to 10 mg/kg, patients were given intravenous ivuxolimab every 2 weeks. Three dose-escalation patients had partial responses: one with hepatocellular carcinoma and two with cutaneous melanoma.

This table comes from immunoSEQ multiplex PCR, and its TCRdb copy is limited to in-frame clones, with some not included. This repertoire shows fewer than 85,000 clones, 92% found once; its top ten account for 8% to 10%. From germline, CDR1 is MNHEY and CDR2 SMNVEV (reference sequence). The ends lost 1 base at V and 3 bases at J; junction bases unmatched: 0. The CDR3 contains 14 residues. The TCR sequence derives from an adult with an advanced solid tumor such as melanoma, head and neck, liver or kidney cancer. The chain combines TRBV27 with TRBJ1-1, with 9 nucleotides matching TRBD1. This specimen consisted of CD4+ or CD8+ T cells sorted from blood, obtained in a trial of the OX40 agonist ivuxolimab. CDR3 nucleotides: TGTGCCAGCAGTTTATGGACAGGGGACACTGAAGCTTTCTTT. It is translated as CASSLWTGDTEAFF.